The rows below give T cell receptor beta chains drawn from one sample of a study of cytomegalovirus exposure and HLA in healthy donors. TCRdb's table, derived via immunoSEQ multiplex PCR, lists solely in-frame clones and lacks some. The table has roughly 160,000 clones, approximately 78% seen once; the top ten hold 2.4%. The sequenced material came from PBMCs. These receptors were collected from a male donor in good health and CMV-seronegative. CDR3s include the opening cysteine and the closing phenylalanine or tryptophan. Fields, in order: D gene, clone size, J gene, V gene, CDR3 DNA, CDR3 protein. The D gene is left open where the match is weak. Not all rows give a size; the values are once, few, many and, for expanded clones, a class.

D gene: TRBD1; clone size: NA; J gene: TRBJ1-3; V gene: TRBV4-1; CDR3 DNA: TGCGCCAGCAGCCGATTGGACAGGGCCCTTTCCAGCTCTGGAAACACCATATATTTT; CDR3 protein: CASSRLDRALSSSGNTIYF
D gene: NA; clone size: NA; J gene: TRBJ1-1; V gene: TRBV15; CDR3 DNA: TGTGCCACCCAATCGCGGGGAAACACTGAAGCTTTCTTT; CDR3 protein: CATQSRGNTEAFF
D gene: NA; clone size: NA; J gene: TRBJ2-3; V gene: TRBV4-1; CDR3 DNA: TGCGCCAGCAGCTCCGTAGGGGGCACAGATACGCAGTATTTT; CDR3 protein: CASSSVGGTDTQYF
D gene: NA; clone size: few; J gene: TRBJ1-4; V gene: TRBV28; CDR3 DNA: TGTGCCAGCACTTGGGGCCGGACAGAGGGACTGTTTTTT; CDR3 protein: CASTWGRTEGLFF
D gene: NA; clone size: NA; J gene: TRBJ2-3; V gene: TRBV28; CDR3 DNA: TGTGCCAGCAGTTTGGCCGGCAGGGGAGTGGATACGCAGTATTTT; CDR3 protein: CASSLAGRGVDTQYF
D gene: TRBD1; clone size: once; J gene: TRBJ1-2; V gene: TRBV19; CDR3 DNA: TGTGCCAGTAGGGACAGGGGCCTGAACTATGGCTACACCTTC; CDR3 protein: CASRDRGLNYGYTF
D gene: NA; clone size: NA; J gene: TRBJ2-7; V gene: TRBV11-3; CDR3 DNA: TGTGCCAGCAGCTTAGGGGAGGATCTCGAGCAGTACTTC; CDR3 protein: CASSLGEDLEQYF
D gene: TRBD1; clone size: NA; J gene: TRBJ2-1; V gene: TRBV11-2; CDR3 DNA: TGTGCCAGCAGTTACCGGACAGGGGGCATGAATGAGCAGTTCTTC; CDR3 protein: CASSYRTGGMNEQFF
D gene: NA; clone size: NA; J gene: TRBJ2-5; V gene: TRBV2; CDR3 DNA: TGTGCCAGCAGTGAAGCAGGGGGTCCCCAAGAGACCCAGTACTTC; CDR3 protein: CASSEAGGPQETQYF
D gene: NA; clone size: NA; J gene: TRBJ1-4; V gene: TRBV27; CDR3 DNA: TGTGCCAGCAGTTTAAATCATGTTAATGAAAAACTGTTTTTT; CDR3 protein: CASSLNHVNEKLFF
D gene: NA; clone size: once; J gene: TRBJ2-5; V gene: TRBV5-1; CDR3 DNA: TGCGCCAGCAGCCCAATGGCAAATCAAGAGACCCAGTACTTC; CDR3 protein: CASSPMANQETQYF
D gene: NA; clone size: NA; J gene: TRBJ1-6; V gene: TRBV30; CDR3 DNA: TGTGCCTGGAGTGTACCCAGGGTAGGGAATTCACCCCTCCACTTT; CDR3 protein: CAWSVPRVGNSPLHF
D gene: NA; clone size: NA; J gene: TRBJ2-7; V gene: TRBV10-3; CDR3 DNA: TGTGCCATCAGTGGTACAGGGCCCTACGAGCAGTACTTC; CDR3 protein: CAISGTGPYEQYF
D gene: TRBD1; clone size: few; J gene: TRBJ1-5; V gene: TRBV19; CDR3 DNA: TGTGCCAGTAGTATCCTCTGGGACAGGGGCAATCAGCCCCAGCATTTT; CDR3 protein: CASSILWDRGNQPQHF
D gene: TRBD1; clone size: NA; J gene: TRBJ1-2; V gene: TRBV5-1; CDR3 DNA: TGCGCCAGCAGCCCGGCATCCTCCGGGACAGGGGGCCAAAGATACTATGGCTACACCTTC; CDR3 protein: CASSPASSGTGGQRYYGYTF
D gene: TRBD1; clone size: NA; J gene: TRBJ2-7; V gene: TRBV9; CDR3 DNA: TGTGCCAGCAGCGTCCGTCCCTATGGACAGGTTTACGAGCAGTACTTC; CDR3 protein: CASSVRPYGQVYEQYF
D gene: TRBD1; clone size: NA; J gene: TRBJ1-2; V gene: TRBV7-7; CDR3 DNA: TGTGCTAGCAGCTTAGTACTCAGGGGGCAGAACTATGGCTACACCTTC; CDR3 protein: CASSLVLRGQNYGYTF
D gene: NA; clone size: NA; J gene: TRBJ2-5; V gene: TRBV7-9; CDR3 DNA: TGTGCCAGCAGCTTAGTCAGGGCCGAGACCCAGTACTTC; CDR3 protein: CASSLVRAETQYF
D gene: TRBD1; clone size: NA; J gene: TRBJ1-1; V gene: TRBV4-2; CDR3 DNA: TGTGCCAGCAGCTCCCCCGGGACAGGTAATTTAGGAGCTTTCTTT; CDR3 protein: CASSSPGTGNLGAFF
D gene: TRBD2; clone size: NA; J gene: TRBJ2-3; V gene: TRBV7-2; CDR3 DNA: TGTGCCAGCAGCTTGACTAGCGGGGTGGCAGATACGCAGTATTTT; CDR3 protein: CASSLTSGVADTQYF
D gene: NA; clone size: NA; J gene: TRBJ2-1; V gene: TRBV7-7; CDR3 DNA: TGTGCCAGCAGCCGGGACTTGTACAATGAGCAGTTCTTC; CDR3 protein: CASSRDLYNEQFF
D gene: NA; clone size: NA; J gene: TRBJ1-5; V gene: TRBV19; CDR3 DNA: TGTGCCAGTAGTATAGGAAGGACATCAGATCAGCCCCAGCATTTT; CDR3 protein: CASSIGRTSDQPQHF
D gene: TRBD1; clone size: NA; J gene: TRBJ1-1; V gene: TRBV5-4; CDR3 DNA: TGTGCCAGCACCCTCGACAGGGCAACTGAAGCTTTCTTT; CDR3 protein: CASTLDRATEAFF
D gene: NA; clone size: NA; J gene: TRBJ1-5; V gene: TRBV5-3; CDR3 DNA: TGTGCCAGAAGCCCGTGCCGGGACATAGGAAATTGTCGGCCCCAGCATTTT; CDR3 protein: CARSPCRDIGNCRPQHF